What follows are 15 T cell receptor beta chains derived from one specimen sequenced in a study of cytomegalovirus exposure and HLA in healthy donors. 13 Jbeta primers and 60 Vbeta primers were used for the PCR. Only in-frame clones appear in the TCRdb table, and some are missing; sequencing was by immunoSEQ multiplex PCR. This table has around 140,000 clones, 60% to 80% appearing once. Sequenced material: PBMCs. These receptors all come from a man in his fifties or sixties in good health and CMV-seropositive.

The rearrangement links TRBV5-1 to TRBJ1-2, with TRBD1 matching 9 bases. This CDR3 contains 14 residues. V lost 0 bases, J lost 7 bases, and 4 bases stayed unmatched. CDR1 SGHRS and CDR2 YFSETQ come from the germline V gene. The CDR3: CASSLDTGGRGYTF. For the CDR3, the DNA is TGCGCCAGCAGCTTGGATACAGGGGGCCGTGGCTACACCTTC.

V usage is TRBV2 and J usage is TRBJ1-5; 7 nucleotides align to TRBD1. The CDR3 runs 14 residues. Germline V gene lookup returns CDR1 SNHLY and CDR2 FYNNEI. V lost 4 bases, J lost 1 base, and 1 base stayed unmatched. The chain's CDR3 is CASSADRSNQPQHF. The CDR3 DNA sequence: TGTGCCAGCAGTGCGGACAGGAGCAATCAGCCCCAGCATTTT.

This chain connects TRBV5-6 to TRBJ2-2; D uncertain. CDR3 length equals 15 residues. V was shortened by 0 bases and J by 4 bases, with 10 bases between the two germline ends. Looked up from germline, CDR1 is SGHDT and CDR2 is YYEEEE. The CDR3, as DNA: TGTGCCAGCAGCTTGGCGGCTAGAGGCACCGGGGAGCTGTTTTTT. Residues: CASSLAARGTGELFF.

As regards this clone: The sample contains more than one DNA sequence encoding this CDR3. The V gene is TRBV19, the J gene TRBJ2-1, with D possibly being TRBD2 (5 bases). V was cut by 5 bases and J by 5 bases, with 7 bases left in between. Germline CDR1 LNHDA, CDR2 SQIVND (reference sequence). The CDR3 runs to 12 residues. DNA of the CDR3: TGTGCCAGTAGTCCCGGGGACAATGAGCAGTTCTTC. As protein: CASSPGDNEQFF.

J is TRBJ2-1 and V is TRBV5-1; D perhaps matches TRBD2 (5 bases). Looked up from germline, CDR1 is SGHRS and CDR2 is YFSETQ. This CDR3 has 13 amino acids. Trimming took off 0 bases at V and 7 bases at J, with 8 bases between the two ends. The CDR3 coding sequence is TGCGCCAGCAGCTTGGGACTACAGAATGAGCAGTTCTTC. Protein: CASSLGLQNEQFF.

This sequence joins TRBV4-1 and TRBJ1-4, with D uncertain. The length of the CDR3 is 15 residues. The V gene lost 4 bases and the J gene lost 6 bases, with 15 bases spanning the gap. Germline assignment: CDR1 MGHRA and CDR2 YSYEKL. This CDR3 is CASSPSPVSDEKLFF. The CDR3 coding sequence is TGCGCCAGCAGCCCTTCGCCGGTCTCCGATGAAAAACTGTTTTTT.

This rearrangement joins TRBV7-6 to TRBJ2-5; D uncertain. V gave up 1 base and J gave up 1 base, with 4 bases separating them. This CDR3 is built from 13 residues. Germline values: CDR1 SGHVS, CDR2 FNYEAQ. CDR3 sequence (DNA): TGTGCCAGCAGCTTAGGGAGCCAAGAGACCCAGTACTTC. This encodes CASSLGSQETQYF.

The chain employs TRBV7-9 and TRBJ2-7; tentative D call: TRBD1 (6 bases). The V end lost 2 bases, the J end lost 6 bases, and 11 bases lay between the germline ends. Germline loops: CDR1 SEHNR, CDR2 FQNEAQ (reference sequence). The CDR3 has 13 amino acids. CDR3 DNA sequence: TGTGCCAGCAGCTTACAACGAGGGGGCGAGCAGTACTTC. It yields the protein CASSLQRGGEQYF.

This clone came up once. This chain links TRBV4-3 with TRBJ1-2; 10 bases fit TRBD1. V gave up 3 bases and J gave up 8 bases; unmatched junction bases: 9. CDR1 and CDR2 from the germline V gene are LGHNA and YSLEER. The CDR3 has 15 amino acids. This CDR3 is CASSQWGQGIGGYTF. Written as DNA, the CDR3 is TGCGCCAGCAGCCAGTGGGGACAGGGGATCGGGGGCTACACCTTC.

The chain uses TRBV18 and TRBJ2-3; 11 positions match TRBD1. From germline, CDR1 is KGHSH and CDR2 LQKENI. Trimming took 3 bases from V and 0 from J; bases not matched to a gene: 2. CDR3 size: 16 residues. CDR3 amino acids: CASSPRDRGSTDTQYF. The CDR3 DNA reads TGTGCCAGCTCACCGAGGGACAGGGGGAGCACAGATACGCAGTATTTT. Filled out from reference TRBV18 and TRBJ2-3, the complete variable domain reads NAGVMQNPRHLVRRRGQEARLRCSPMKGHSHVYWYRQLPEEGLKFMVYLQKENIIDESGMPKERFSAEFPKEGPSILRIQQVVRGDSAAYFCASSPRDRGSTDTQYFGPGTRLTVL.

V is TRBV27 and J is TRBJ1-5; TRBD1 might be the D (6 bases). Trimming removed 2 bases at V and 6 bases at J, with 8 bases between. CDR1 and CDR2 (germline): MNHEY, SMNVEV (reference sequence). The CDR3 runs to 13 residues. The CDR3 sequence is CASSLTGFQPQHF. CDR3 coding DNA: TGTGCCAGCAGTTTAACAGGGTTTCAGCCCCAGCATTTT.

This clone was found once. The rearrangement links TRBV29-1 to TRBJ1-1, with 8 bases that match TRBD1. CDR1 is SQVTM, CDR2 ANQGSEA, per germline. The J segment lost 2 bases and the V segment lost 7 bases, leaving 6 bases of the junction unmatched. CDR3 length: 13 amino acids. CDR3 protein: CSAGTGVNTEAFF. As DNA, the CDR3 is TGCAGCGCCGGGACAGGAGTAAACACTGAAGCTTTCTTT.

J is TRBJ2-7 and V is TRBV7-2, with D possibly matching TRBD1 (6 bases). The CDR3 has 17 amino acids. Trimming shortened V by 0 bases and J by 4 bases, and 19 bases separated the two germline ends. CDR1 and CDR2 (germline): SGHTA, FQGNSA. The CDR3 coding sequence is TGTGCCAGCAGCTTAGCGTCGGCAGGGGTATTGTATTACGAGCAGTACTTC. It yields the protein CASSLASAGVLYYEQYF. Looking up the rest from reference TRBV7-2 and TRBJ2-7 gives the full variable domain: GAGVSQSPSNKVTEKGKDVELRCDPISGHTALYWYRQSLGQGLEFLIYFQGNSAPDKSGLPSDRFSAERTGGSVSTLTIQRTQQEDSAVYLCASSLASAGVLYYEQYFGPGTRLTVT.

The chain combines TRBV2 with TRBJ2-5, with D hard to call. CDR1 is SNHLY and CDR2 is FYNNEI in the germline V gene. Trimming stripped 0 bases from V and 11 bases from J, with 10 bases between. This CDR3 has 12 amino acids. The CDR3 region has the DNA TGTGCCAGCAGTGAAGCGCTTAGCACTCAGTACTTC. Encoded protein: CASSEALSTQYF.

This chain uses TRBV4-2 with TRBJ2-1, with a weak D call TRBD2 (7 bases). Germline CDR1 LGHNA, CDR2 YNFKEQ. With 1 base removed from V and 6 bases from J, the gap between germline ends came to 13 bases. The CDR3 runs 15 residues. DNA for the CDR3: TGTGCCAGCAGCCAAGGGGGGGGAGGGGGCAATGAGCAGTTCTTC. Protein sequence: CASSQGGGGGNEQFF.